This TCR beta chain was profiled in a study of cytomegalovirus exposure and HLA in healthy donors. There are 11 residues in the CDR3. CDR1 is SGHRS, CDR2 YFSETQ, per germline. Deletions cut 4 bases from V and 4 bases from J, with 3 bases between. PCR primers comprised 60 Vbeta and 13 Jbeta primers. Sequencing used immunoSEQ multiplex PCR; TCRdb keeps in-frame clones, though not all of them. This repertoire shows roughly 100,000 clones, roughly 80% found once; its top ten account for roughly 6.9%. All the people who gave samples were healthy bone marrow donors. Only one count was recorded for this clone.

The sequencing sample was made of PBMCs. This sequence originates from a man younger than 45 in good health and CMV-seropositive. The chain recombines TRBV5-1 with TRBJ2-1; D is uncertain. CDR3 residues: CASSQYNEQFF. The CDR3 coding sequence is TGCGCCAGCAGCCAATACAATGAGCAGTTCTTC.